This TCR beta chain appears in the sequencing data of a study of CD8 T cells in ankylosing spondylitis. With molecular barcodes, quantitative 5'-RACE was used to make the TCR beta libraries. TCRdb passed the 5' RACE reads through MiXCR, listing each CDR3 protein once. The sample lists 150,000 to 200,000 distinct CDR3 sequences; about 18% were seen once. About this clonotype: Antigen specificity is unknown.

Study results and caveats: Researchers report that disease-linked clones proved CD8+ and relatively rare in peripheral blood. Seven to nine highly homologous variants formed a TCR beta motif that appeared characteristic of ankylosing spondylitis blood. Within matched ankylosing spondylitis synovial fluid, disease-linked clones were reportedly significantly enriched.

Per germline, CDR1 SGHVS and CDR2 FQNEAQ. The V and J ends lost 6 bases and 8 bases respectively, with 20 bases between them. This CDR3 contains 15 residues. The sequence came from a male donor with ankylosing spondylitis or in good health (not recorded which). The chain employs TRBV7-8 and TRBJ2-1; D could derive from TRBD1 or TRBD2 (6 bases each). Input material: blood, either unsorted or a sorted T cell fraction (not recorded which). CDR3 protein: CASSRVGGPKDEQFF. In DNA form, the CDR3 reads TGTGCCAGCAGTCGAGTGGGGGGCCCTAAGGATGAGCAGTTCTTC.